The clone carrying this T cell receptor (beta chain) showed up just a few times. Its antigen is not identified. The CDR3 extends over 12 amino acids. Germline-derived CDR1 and CDR2 are SSHAT and FNYEAQ (reference sequence). The V end lost 8 bases, the J end lost 5 bases, and 11 bases lay between the germline ends. Each CDR3 protein is one row after TCRdb ran MiXCR on the 5' RACE reads. The sample records some 390,000 distinct CDR3 sequences, under 20% being singletons. This entry is derived from a study of T cells after yellow fever vaccination. Study outcomes and limitations: A secondary response was less intense yet reached its peak sooner, at day 5 versus 15.

This TCR was recovered from a man aged 18 to 35 who received the YFV17D yellow fever vaccine. This chain uses TRBV7-7 with TRBJ2-3; no reliable D call. Sequenced material: PBMCs, taken before the yellow fever booster vaccination. CDR3 in DNA: TGTGCCAGCGGCCCACTGGAAGATACGCAGTATTTT. Its protein product is CASGPLEDTQYF.